The next 18 T cell receptor beta chains were all read from a single sample in a study of T cells in tuberculosis. The data were produced by immunoSEQ multiplex PCR, yet TCRdb's version contains in-frame clones alone and is incomplete. Found here are more than 35,000 clones, 90% to 95% of them singletons; the top ten hold around an eighth. The sample consisted of PBMCs. Every receptor here comes from a donor between 10 and 35 years old with latent tuberculosis or without tuberculosis infection. Some clones in this sample may be carry-over from other donors' samples.

The chain recombines TRBV7-2 with TRBJ1-5, with D tentatively TRBD1 (5 bases). Germline CDR1 SGHTA, CDR2 FQGNSA. Trimming cost V 1 base and J 3 bases, with 10 bases left between them. This CDR3 has 15 residues. CDR3 sequence (DNA): TGTGCCAGCAGCTTAGTGGGGCGGGACAATCAGCCCCAGCATTTT. Amino acid sequence: CASSLVGRDNQPQHF.

The chain is built from TRBV7-2 and TRBJ1-3; TRBD1 might be the D (6 bases). CDR1 and CDR2 from the germline V gene are SGHTA and FQGNSA. This CDR3 region has 15 residues. V dropped 5 bases and J dropped 4 bases, with 15 bases sitting between them. The CDR3 loop reads CASSPRTARGNTIYF. CDR3 DNA sequence: TGTGCCAGCAGCCCCCGGACAGCCCGGGGAAACACCATATATTTT.

V usage is TRBV6-5 and J usage is TRBJ2-7; D possibly corresponds to TRBD1 (5 bases). With 2 bases removed from V and 3 bases from J, the gap between germline ends came to 8 bases. In germline, CDR1 is MNHEY, CDR2 SVGAGI. The CDR3 has 13 amino acids. Here the CDR3 DNA reads TGTGCCAGCAGTTACGGGGCCTTCTACGAGCAGTACTTC. It yields the protein CASSYGAFYEQYF.

CDR3 coding DNA: TGTGCCAGCAGTTTAGGCTTGAACACCGGGGAGCTGTTTTTT. It codes for CASSLGLNTGELFF. J is TRBJ2-2 and V is TRBV27; D remains ambiguous. The V end lost 2 bases, the J end lost 1 base, and 5 bases lay between the germline ends. CDR1 and CDR2 from the germline V gene are MNHEY and SMNVEV (reference sequence). CDR3 length: 14 residues.

This clone showed up just once. V usage is TRBV18 and J usage is TRBJ1-2, with TRBD1 matching over 7 bases. CDR3 length: 16 amino acids. With 1 base clipped from V and 5 bases from J, the junction kept 10 bases outside the gene matches. From germline, CDR1 is KGHSH and CDR2 LQKENI. The CDR3 loop reads CASSPRQGGNDYGYTF. Here the CDR3 DNA reads TGTGCCAGCTCACCACGACAGGGTGGAAACGATTATGGCTACACCTTC. Full variable domain (outside the CDR3, taken from reference TRBV18 and TRBJ1-2): NAGVMQNPRHLVRRRGQEARLRCSPMKGHSHVYWYRQLPEEGLKFMVYLQKENIIDESGMPKERFSAEFPKEGPSILRIQQVVRGDSAAYFCASSPRQGGNDYGYTFGSGTRLTVV.

V gene TRBV27 combines with J gene TRBJ1-2; 8 nucleotides align to TRBD1. This CDR3 has 13 residues. The germline V gene has CDR1 MNHEY and CDR2 SMNVEV (reference sequence). V was clipped by 4 bases and J by 6 bases; unmatched bases: 4. The CDR3 DNA is TGTGCCAGCAGTTCCAGGGGGCCGAATGGCTACACCTTC. Translating it yields CASSSRGPNGYTF.

CDR3 bases: TGTGCCAGCAGCCCTAATTACGAGCAGTACTTC. Its translation: CASSPNYEQYF. The chain carries TRBV7-2 and TRBJ2-7; D gene unclear. Between the trimmed V and J ends, which lost 5 bases and 4 bases, there was a span of 6 bases. The CDR3 is 11 amino acids. Germline V gene sequence: CDR1 SGHTA, CDR2 FQGNSA.

The rearrangement uses TRBV19 and TRBJ1-5; 8 nucleotides match TRBD1. The CDR3 length is 15 residues. Germline trimming cut 3 bases from V and 3 bases from J; bases unmatched to any gene: 4. Germline lookup yields CDR1 LNHDA and CDR2 SQIVND (reference sequence). CDR3 region: CASSIRQGNNQPQHF. The CDR3 DNA is TGTGCCAGTAGTATTCGACAGGGGAACAATCAGCCCCAGCATTTT.

The rearrangement links TRBV6-1 to TRBJ1-2; tentative D call: TRBD1 (5 bases). CDR1 is MNHNS, CDR2 SASEGT, per germline. The CDR3 runs to 15 residues. V was shortened by 2 bases and J by 5 bases, with 15 bases between the two germline ends. The CDR3 is CASSESGQAWYGYTF. CDR3 DNA: TGTGCCAGCAGTGAATCAGGGCAGGCGTGGTATGGCTACACCTTC.

CDR3 residues: CASSHRDRDTPEDNYGYTF. Written as DNA, the CDR3 is TGTGCCAGCAGCCACCGGGACAGGGACACCCCTGAAGACAACTATGGCTACACCTTC. J is TRBJ1-2 and V is TRBV7-9, with 9 bases identical to TRBD1. The trim removed 5 bases at V and 2 bases at J, leaving 18 bases unmatched. The CDR3 runs 19 residues. Per germline, CDR1 SEHNR and CDR2 FQNEAQ (reference sequence).

This clone rates as medium-sized. J is TRBJ2-7 and V is TRBV11-2; the match to TRBD1 covers 9 bases. CDR1 and CDR2 from the germline V gene are SGHAT and FQNNGV. The CDR3 covers 16 residues. The V segment lost 0 bases and the J segment 5 bases; nucleotides outside the gene matches: 8. The CDR3 nucleotides read TGTGCCAGCAGCTTAGATACCTACAGGGGGCTCCACGAGCAGTACGTC. Protein: CASSLDTYRGLHEQYV.

This clone was recorded only once. The J gene is TRBJ1-2, the V gene TRBV28, with TRBD1 matching over 8 bases. V dropped 5 bases and J dropped 4; count of bases not matched to a gene: 9. CDR3 length: 15 amino acids. Germline CDR1 MDHEN, CDR2 SYDVKM. CDR3 in DNA: TGTGCCAGCAGTCCCCTGGACAGGGTATCCTATGGCTACACCTTC. Amino acids: CASSPLDRVSYGYTF.

The V call is TRBV6-5, the J call TRBJ1-1; 7 nucleotides agree with TRBD1. The V and J ends lost 6 bases and 1 base, in that order; junction bases with no gene match: 5. The CDR3 consists of 14 residues. Germline V gene sequence: CDR1 MNHEY, CDR2 SVGAGI. The chain's CDR3 is CASSYRGGNTEAFF. The CDR3 nucleotides are TGTGCCAGCAGCTACAGGGGAGGGAACACTGAAGCTTTCTTT.

V usage is TRBV6-1 and J usage is TRBJ2-1, with D possibly matching TRBD1 (6 bases). Trimming removed 6 bases at V and 5 bases at J, with 14 bases between. Germline V gene lookup returns CDR1 MNHNS and CDR2 SASEGT. The CDR3 covers 14 residues. The CDR3 sequence is CASRGGVAHNEQFF. CDR3 sequence (DNA): TGTGCCAGCAGAGGGGGTGTGGCTCACAATGAGCAGTTCTTC.

This clone showed up just once. This chain uses TRBV19 with TRBJ2-3, with D unclear. The ends were cut back, 7 bases at V and 1 base at J, with 12 bases in the middle. Germline V gene lookup returns CDR1 LNHDA and CDR2 SQIVND (reference sequence). CDR3 length: 14 amino acids. CDR3 coding DNA: TGTGCCAGTAATGCTCTTGGCCGCACAGATACGCAGTATTTT. Encoded protein: CASNALGRTDTQYF. The full variable domain, in which reference TRBV19 and TRBJ2-3 provide the parts outside the CDR3, is DGGITQSPKYLFRKEGQNVTLSCEQNLNHDAMYWYRQDPGQGLRLIYYSQIVNDFQKGDIAEGYSVSREKKESFPLTVTSAQKNPTAFYLCASNALGRTDTQYFGPGTRLTVL.

The rearrangement links TRBV19 to TRBJ2-1; tentative D call: TRBD2 (5 bases). V shed 5 bases and J shed 8 bases, with 16 bases lying between them. Germline CDR1 is LNHDA and CDR2 is SQIVND (reference sequence). The length of the CDR3 is 14 residues. Here the CDR3 reads CASSPPVEGDEQFF. Written as DNA, the CDR3 is TGTGCCAGTAGTCCCCCGGTCGAGGGTGATGAGCAGTTCTTC.

The chain joins TRBV10-1 to TRBJ2-1; 10 bases fit TRBD2. CDR1 is WNHNN and CDR2 is SYGVQD in the germline V gene (reference sequence). With 7 bases clipped from V and 10 bases from J, the junction kept 7 bases outside the gene matches. CDR3 size: 13 residues. The CDR3 region has the DNA TGCGCCAGCAAGGCTAGCGGGGGTTACGAGCAGTTCTTC. This gives the protein CASKASGGYEQFF.

V is TRBV6-4 and J is TRBJ2-2; 8 nucleotides agree with TRBD1. The CDR3 covers 14 residues. The junction had 6 bases not matched to a gene; V was cut back by 5 bases and J by 7 bases. Germline V gives CDR1 MRHNA, CDR2 SNTAGT. The CDR3 reads CASSPQGVSGELFF. The CDR3 DNA reads TGTGCCAGCAGTCCACAGGGGGTTAGCGGGGAGCTGTTTTTT.